This T cell receptor (beta chain) appears in the sequencing data of a study of chemoradiotherapy in HPV16-positive cancers. Background on the study: A couple of HPV16-positive patients' cells yielded candidate HPV-specific clones and common motifs. Study-level results: Candidate HPV-specific clones and E7-related TCR motifs grew in tumor during treatment.

TCRdb keeps only in-frame clones here, not all; method: immunoSEQ multiplex PCR. This table has around 6,500 clones, roughly 80% appearing once. Details on this clone: Its cognate antigen is unknown.

Repeated repertoire sampling spanned the course of chemoradiotherapy. This clonotype originated in a human donor with HPV-associated anogenital cancer. The sequencing here drew on tumor tissue, taken from a patient who underwent chemoradiotherapy.

The CDR3 loop is CTQGRETEAFF. In DNA form, the CDR3 reads TGCACCCAGGGGAGGGAGACTGAAGCTTTCTTT. V is TRBV29-1 and J is TRBJ1-1; TRBD1 is a possible D gene (6 bases). The CDR3 loop spans 11 amino acids. CDR1 is SQVTM, CDR2 ANQGSEA, per germline.